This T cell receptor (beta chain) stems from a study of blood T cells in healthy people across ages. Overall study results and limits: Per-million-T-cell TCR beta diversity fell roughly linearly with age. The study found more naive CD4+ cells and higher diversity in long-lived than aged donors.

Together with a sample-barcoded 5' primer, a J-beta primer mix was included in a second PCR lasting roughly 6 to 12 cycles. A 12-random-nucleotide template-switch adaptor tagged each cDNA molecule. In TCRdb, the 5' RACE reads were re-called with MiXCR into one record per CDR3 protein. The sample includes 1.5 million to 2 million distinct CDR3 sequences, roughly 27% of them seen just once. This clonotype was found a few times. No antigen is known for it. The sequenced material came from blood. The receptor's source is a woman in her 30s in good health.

In nucleotides, the CDR3 is TGTGCCAGCAGTAACCAAATTTATGGCTACACCTTC. Protein: CASSNQIYGYTF. The V and J genes are TRBV25-1 and TRBJ1-2; no firm D call. The CDR3 contains 12 residues. Germline V CDR1 and CDR2: MGHDK, SYGVNS. Trimming took 5 bases from V and 5 from J, leaving 9 bases between them.